Described below is a single TCR beta chain sequence and its context. This sample was included in a study of control samples from healthy donors and cancer patients. The CDR3 extends over 16 amino acids. CDR1 and CDR2 from the germline V gene are MNHNS and SASEGT. Trimming pared 4 bases from V and 3 bases from J, leaving 19 bases between. Method: immunoSEQ multiplex PCR; TCRdb's copy keeps in-frame clones and lacks some. Among 100,000 to 150,000 clones listed, over 75% were seen once. The chain employs TRBV6-1 and TRBJ2-7; D is perhaps TRBD1 (6 bases). This sequence originates from a man between 18 and 29 years old in good health. Sequenced material: blood. The CDR3 bases are TGTGCCAGCAGTGTTACCCGACAGGCCATAATCTACGAGCAGTACTTC. Encoded protein: CASSVTRQAIIYEQYF.